The rows below give T cell receptor beta chains drawn from one sample of a study of blood T cell repertoires in COVID-19. Measured with immunoSEQ multiplex PCR; TCRdb has only the in-frame clones, and not every one. The table shows 300,000 to 400,000 clones, with 88% occurring only once. The sequenced sample was peripheral blood. These receptors were taken from a woman under 40 with COVID-19, enrolled during active disease. Each CDR3 is given with its conserved first and last residue. D genes are given only for firm matches. Not all rows give a size; the values are once, few, many and, for expanded clones, a class.

few	TRBV11-2	TRBJ1-2	TRBD1	CASSSDRGRGYTF	TGTGCCAGCAGTTCGGACAGGGGACGTGGCTACACCTTC
.	TRBV27	TRBJ2-2	TRBD1	CASSYRTGGSGELFF	TGTGCCAGCAGTTACCGGACAGGGGGCTCCGGGGAGCTGTTTTTT
few	TRBV3-1/TRBV3-2	TRBJ1-2	.	CASSQAGGAVYGYTF	TGTGCCAGCAGCCAAGCTGGAGGCGCGGTGTATGGCTACACCTTC
few	TRBV2	TRBJ1-5	TRBD1	CASSRPGTGRSLSNQPQHF	TGTGCCAGCAGTCGTCCAGGGACAGGGAGATCCCTTAGCAATCAGCCCCAGCATTTT
.	TRBV4-1	TRBJ1-1	.	CASSQDPFPGDTEAFF	TGCGCCAGCAGCCAAGATCCTTTCCCGGGGGACACTGAAGCTTTCTTT
.	TRBV9	TRBJ1-1	TRBD1	CASSVDGTAMNTEAFF	TGTGCCAGCAGCGTAGACGGGACAGCTATGAACACTGAAGCTTTCTTT
.	TRBV2	TRBJ2-1	TRBD2	CASSRSSGNEQFF	TGTGCCAGCAGCCGGTCTAGCGGCAATGAGCAGTTCTTC
.	TRBV10-1	TRBJ1-5	.	CASSEEGGQPQHF	TGCGCCAGCAGTGAGGAGGGTGGTCAGCCCCAGCATTTT
.	TRBV6-5	TRBJ1-2	TRBD1	CASSYGTGNGYTF	TGTGCCAGCAGTTACGGGACAGGGAATGGCTACACCTTC
.	TRBV12-3/TRBV12-4	TRBJ1-1	TRBD1	CASIQGDTEAFF	TGTGCCAGCATCCAGGGGGACACTGAAGCTTTCTTT
.	TRBV15	TRBJ2-3	.	CATSQAGQTTDTQYF	TGTGCCACCAGCCAAGCGGGACAAACAACAGATACGCAGTATTTT
.	TRBV28	TRBJ1-2	.	CASSLSGPVAPNYGYTF	TGTGCCAGCAGTTTATCAGGGCCTGTGGCACCCAACTATGGCTACACCTTC
.	TRBV12-3/TRBV12-4	TRBJ2-5	.	CASSFDGRRTQYF	TGTGCCAGCAGTTTCGACGGGAGAAGGACCCAGTACTTC
.	TRBV6-5	TRBJ2-1	.	CASRLQGSYNEQFF	TGTGCCAGCAGACTTCAGGGATCCTACAATGAGCAGTTCTTC
.	TRBV27	TRBJ1-2	.	CASKREGRDYGYTF	TGTGCCAGCAAGAGGGAGGGAAGAGACTATGGCTACACCTTC
.	TRBV5-8	TRBJ2-1	.	CASSLVGGEQFF	TGTGCCAGCAGCTTGGTCGGGGGTGAGCAGTTCTTC
.	TRBV7-6	TRBJ1-6	TRBD1	CASSLEPTGGNSPLHF	TGTGCCAGCAGCTTAGAACCGACAGGGGGCAATTCACCCCTCCACTTT
.	TRBV7-8	TRBJ1-3	.	CASSPYSGNTIYF	TGTGCCAGCAGCCCTTATTCTGGAAACACCATATATTTT
.	TRBV19	TRBJ1-1	.	CASTPGWNTEAFF	TGTGCCAGTACTCCAGGGTGGAACACTGAAGCTTTCTTT
.	TRBV28	TRBJ1-2	.	CASSPGGDYGYTF	TGTGCCAGCAGCCCTGGGGGGGACTATGGCTACACCTTC
.	TRBV5-1	TRBJ2-2	.	CASNLLSLSTGELFF	TGCGCCAGCAATCTTCTTAGCCTAAGTACCGGGGAGCTGTTTTTT
.	TRBV7-6	TRBJ2-1	TRBD2	CASSQATGGGNEQFF	TGTGCCAGCAGTCAAGCGACCGGGGGGGGTAATGAGCAGTTCTTC
.	TRBV4-1	TRBJ1-1	.	CASSHPGGPEAFF	TGCGCCAGCAGCCACCCCGGGGGACCAGAAGCTTTCTTT
.	TRBV15	TRBJ1-2	.	CATSRDRTSTNYGYTF	TGTGCCACCAGCAGAGACAGGACTTCAACTAACTATGGCTACACCTTC
.	TRBV7-2	TRBJ2-3	TRBD2	CASSLDGALAGGLQDTQYF	TGTGCCAGCAGCTTAGACGGGGCACTAGCGGGGGGGCTGCAAGATACGCAGTATTTT
once	TRBV11-2	TRBJ2-2	.	CASSSGFTGELFF	TGTGCCAGCAGCTCAGGGTTCACCGGGGAGCTGTTTTTT
.	TRBV6-5	TRBJ1-2	.	CASSDRKGSERGYTF	TGTGCCAGCAGCGATAGGAAAGGGTCGGAGCGGGGCTACACCTTC
once	TRBV18	TRBJ2-3	TRBD2	CASSFGTSGGASDTQYF	TGTGCCAGCTCATTCGGGACTAGCGGTGGGGCTTCAGATACGCAGTATTTT
.	TRBV19	TRBJ1-5	.	CASRTIGHSNQPQHF	TGTGCCAGTAGAACGATAGGACATAGCAATCAGCCCCAGCATTTT
.	TRBV14	TRBJ1-2	.	CASSPGQSYGYTF	TGTGCCAGCAGCCCCGGACAGTCCTATGGCTACACCTTC